This record covers a single T cell receptor (beta chain). Its antigen is unidentified. This record comes from a study of T cell responses to AZD1222 COVID-19 vaccine. This CDR3 spans 12 amino acids. Deletions cut 4 bases from V and 2 bases from J, with 6 bases between. CDR1 and CDR2 from the germline V gene are SQVTM and ANQGSEA. Points from the study as a whole: Donors were mostly white British, more females; clonal diversity possibly underestimated. After two AZD1222 doses, spike-specific TCR breadth and depth rose versus day 0. There were vaccine-associated CD4 TCRs across spike, dominant at 160-218 and 743-854. Nearly half of the spike-specific TCRs reportedly recognize variant regions that carry no mutations.

The method was immunoSEQ multiplex PCR; TCRdb's version includes in-frame clones alone and lacks a portion of them. The sample shows approximately 100,000 clones, about nine tenths of them seen only once. The sample was peripheral blood, taken on day 0 of AZD1222 vaccination. The sequence derives from an adult in good health. The genes are TRBV29-1 and TRBJ1-5; tentatively, D is TRBD1 (6 bases). CDR3 region: CSVGQGNQPQHF. The CDR3 region has the DNA TGCAGCGTTGGACAGGGCAATCAGCCCCAGCATTTT.